This T cell receptor (beta chain) appears in the sequencing data of a study of T cells in Graves' hyperthyroidism and ophthalmopathy. This clonotype was observed at least ten times. The antigen is not known. TCR beta CDR3 region amplification was performed from RNA transcripts. First-round RT-PCR targeting the TCR CDR3 was performed with the HTBI primer set. TCRdb reanalysed the multiplex PCR reads using MiXCR and keeps one entry per CDR3 protein. The table includes around 690,000 distinct CDR3 sequences, roughly 20% detected once. Out of more than 8 ml of fresh peripheral blood came the PBMCs. The CDR3 spans 16 residues. CDR1 is SGHRS and CDR2 is YFSETQ in the germline V gene. Trimming removed 0 bases from V and 4 bases from J; junction bases left unmatched: 6. Study-wide results and caveats: Peripheral blood also featured most of the thyroid clonotypes expanded above 0.001.

This TCR came from a man aged 25 to 40 with Graves' ophthalmopathy. The chain is built from TRBV5-1 and TRBJ2-1; 8 bases align to TRBD1. Sequencing was done on a sample of blood. This CDR3 is CASSLAGGGSYNEQFF. In DNA form, the CDR3 reads TGCGCCAGCAGCTTGGCAGGGGGCGGAAGTTACAATGAGCAGTTCTTC. The variable domain in full, completed from reference TRBV5-1 and TRBJ2-1, reads KAGVTQTPRYLIKTRGQQVTLSCSPISGHRSVSWYQQTPGQGLQFLFEYFSETQRNKGNFPGRFSGRQFSNSRSEMNVSTLELGDSALYLCASSLAGGGSYNEQFFGPGTRLTVL.